This TCR beta chain came from a study of blood T cell repertoires in COVID-19 (dated by TCRdb to about 2020). A note on the overall study: Samples from collaborators originated in the United States, Italy and Spain and spanned both the acute and convalescent phases of COVID-19. Samples came from the ongoing ImmuneRACE study (first 160 participants) plus 1,254 subjects from 6 global collaborators. The material from the prospective study consisted of cDNA or gDNA derived from T cells, B-cell-depleted T cells, or PBMCs. Where available, HLA class I and class II types were obtained from metadata supplied by the sample provider rather than from assay-based typing. Sample metadata almost always included a de-identified subject ID, COVID-19 status, age in years and sex. The repertoires were released in a freely available public database meant as a resource for research on the immune response to SARS-CoV-2. Subjects who had been exposed to COVID-19, were actively infected with it, or had recovered from it provided the deeply sampled blood TCRbeta repertoires that made up the dataset.

The collaborating institutions used their own protocols to collect whole blood in K2EDTA tubes. For TCRbeta analysis, collaborators shipped samples in one of three forms: frozen whole blood, isolated PBMCs, or DNA extracted from either of those sample types. In the case of this clone: This clone's antigen is unknown. Base qualities are not provided; no much larger clone lies one nucleotide away.

CDR1 and CDR2 were assigned from the germline V gene as KGHDR and SFDVKD. Reading from cysteine to phenylalanine, the CDR3 counts 15 amino acids. The sequence is cut down to CDR3 DNA, 45 bases in frame from base 1. Trimming removed 4 bases from V and 3 bases from J; the gene matches leave 7 bases unexplained. TCRbeta CDR3 regions were amplified from genomic DNA by means of the immunoSEQ Assay, a bias-controlled multiplex PCR. As for the authors' bioinformatics: The number of nucleated cells in each sample was estimated from the amplification of reference gene primers within the assay. Sequence reads were collapsed and filtered to measure the absolute abundance of every unique TCRbeta CDR3 rearrangement. For each sample, productive Simpson clonality was calculated as the square root of Simpson's diversity index over productive rearrangements. What TCRdb holds here is the immuneACCESS table cut down to in-frame rearrangements. Part of the clones is not present; checked against another copy, under half of the missing clones reflect an unresolved V gene, and the others are unexplained. That table is the source of V, J and clone size, and D and trimming were worked out from the DNA. The sample yields about 76,000 clones; 75% to 80% were counted once. 15% to 17% of the sample rests with the top ten.

General conclusions and limits of the study: How much clinical and demographic metadata was included differed by source and by participant, and the metadata was provided uncurated.

Sequenced sample: peripheral blood. The TCR originated in a human donor in a cohort sampled during active COVID-19. The chain employs TRBV24-1 and TRBJ2-5, with 7 junctional bases fitting TRBD1. Here the CDR3 is given as CATSDRTGSKETQYF. The nucleotide sequence is TGTGCCACCAGTGACCGGACAGGATCGAAAGAGACCCAGTACTTC.